Listed below are T cell receptor beta chains from one sample, sequenced in a study of T-cell reconstitution after alpha-beta-depleted transplantation in children. TCRdb reanalysed the PCR reads using MiXCR and keeps one entry per CDR3 protein. The profile shows under 300,000 distinct CDR3 sequences, 11% of them singletons. This sample comprised peripheral blood, obtained 180 days after TCRalphabeta/CD19-depleted stem cell transplant. The receptor set was obtained from a male patient between 2 and 15 years old who had a stem cell transplant for chronic granulomatous disease, so the T cells may come from the graft donor. Both conserved end residues are part of each CDR3. A D gene is named only where the DNA matches it firmly. Size values are once, few and many counts, or a class for expanded clones, and some rows have none.

clone size	V gene	J gene	D gene	CDR3 DNA	CDR3 protein
few	TRBV5-1	TRBJ1-1	.	TGCGCCAGCAGCTTGGGTCGCAGGGATGTCCCCATGAACACTGAAGCTTTCTTT	CASSLGRRDVPMNTEAFF
many	TRBV9	TRBJ2-1	.	TGTGCCAGCAGCGGAGAATACAATGAGCAGTTCTTC	CASSGEYNEQFF
many	TRBV25-1	TRBJ2-5	.	TGTGCCAGCAGTGCCGGACCCGAACAAGAGACCCAGTACTTC	CASSAGPEQETQYF
many	TRBV4-2	TRBJ2-1	TRBD2	TGTGCCAGCAGCCAAGCCGGAGCGGGAGGCTCCTACAATGAGCAGTTCTTC	CASSQAGAGGSYNEQFF
many	TRBV5-1	TRBJ2-1	TRBD1	TGCGCCAGCAGCCCGGGAAGGACAGGGTTTGAGCAGTTCTTC	CASSPGRTGFEQFF
.	TRBV15	TRBJ1-1	.	TGTGCCACCAGCAGAGATCAGGAGAACACTGAAGCTTTCTTT	CATSRDQENTEAFF
many	TRBV9	TRBJ1-2	TRBD1	TGTGCCAGCAGTCCAAACAGGGGCCTCTATGGCTACACCTTC	CASSPNRGLYGYTF
many	TRBV6-2/TRBV6-3	TRBJ2-1	TRBD2	TGTGCCAGCAGTCGACTAGCGGACAACAATGAGCAGTTCTTC	CASSRLADNNEQFF
many	TRBV28	TRBJ2-1	TRBD2	TGTGCCAGCAGTCCCCCCTATACTAGCGGGAGAATCAATGAGCAGTTCTTC	CASSPPYTSGRINEQFF
many	TRBV21-1	TRBJ2-1	.	TGTGCCAGCAGCAGAGGAAGCTCCTACAATGAGCAGTTCTTC	CASSRGSSYNEQFF
many	TRBV27	TRBJ2-7	.	TGTGCCAGCAGTTTATCTAGCAGGGGCTACGAGCAGTACTTC	CASSLSSRGYEQYF
many	TRBV20-1	TRBJ2-5	.	TGCAGTGCGAGCCCACAGGGCGTGGAGACCCAGTACTTC	CSASPQGVETQYF
many	TRBV7-8	TRBJ2-2	TRBD1	TGTGCCAGCAGCCGAGGACAGGGCCCCAACACCGGGGAGCTGTTTTTT	CASSRGQGPNTGELFF
many	TRBV5-1	TRBJ2-3	TRBD2	TGCGCCAGCAGCTCCCGACTAGCGGGGGGTACAGATACGCAGTATTTT	CASSSRLAGGTDTQYF
many	TRBV12-5	TRBJ2-3	.	TGTGCTAGTGGTCTACCGACTACTAGCACAGATACGCAGTATTTT	CASGLPTTSTDTQYF
many	TRBV10-2	TRBJ2-7	TRBD1	TGCGCCAGCAGCGGGCAGGGGGTAGACGAGCAGTACTTC	CASSGQGVDEQYF
many	TRBV7-6	TRBJ2-7	.	TGTGCCAGCAGCTTATGGGGAGCAAGCTACGAGCAGTACTTC	CASSLWGASYEQYF
many	TRBV6-1	TRBJ2-1	.	TGTGCCAGCAGTGAAGGATGGCGGGTAGGGTACAATGAGCAGTTCTTC	CASSEGWRVGYNEQFF
many	TRBV7-2	TRBJ2-3	.	TGTGCCAGCAGCCCGGTCGTGGGCACAGATACGCAGTATTTT	CASSPVVGTDTQYF
many	TRBV6-2/TRBV6-3	TRBJ2-7	.	TGTGCCAGCAGTCAACGACCCGATCCTCCGGACTTC	CASSQRPDPPDF
many	TRBV7-9	TRBJ1-6	.	TGTGCCAGCAGTTCCGGGGGGTCGCGTTCACCCCTCCACTTT	CASSSGGSRSPLHF
few	TRBV30	TRBJ1-1	.	TGTGCCTGGGGGGGGACATACCCGAACACTGAAGCTTTCTTT	CAWGGTYPNTEAFF
many	TRBV12-3/TRBV12-4	TRBJ2-7	.	TGTGCCAGCAGTTGGGGAAGATGGCCGGGAAACTACGAGCAGTACTTC	CASSWGRWPGNYEQYF
many	TRBV24-1	TRBJ2-1	TRBD2	TGTGCCACCAGTGGTGCCGACGTAGCGGGATCATACAATGAGCAGTTCTTC	CATSGADVAGSYNEQFF
many	TRBV29-1	TRBJ2-3	TRBD1	TGCAGCGTTGGGGACAGGGGGAGTACAGATACGCAGTATTTT	CSVGDRGSTDTQYF
many	TRBV10-1	TRBJ2-4	TRBD2	TGCGCCAGCGGGACTAGCGCCGACATTCAGTACTTC	CASGTSADIQYF
many	TRBV15	TRBJ1-1	.	TGTGCCACCAGCAGAGATTCTGGAGGGGTGAGTGTGAACACTGAAGCTTTCTTT	CATSRDSGGVSVNTEAFF
many	TRBV7-2	TRBJ2-1	.	TGTGCCAGCAGCTTACGCGCAGGGTTTTACGGCTCCTACAATGAGCAGTTCTTC	CASSLRAGFYGSYNEQFF
many	TRBV4-1	TRBJ1-2	.	TGCGCCAGCAGCCAAGAGATGTACTATGGCTACACCTTC	CASSQEMYYGYTF
.	TRBV19	TRBJ2-3	.	TGTGCCAGTAGGCGTGGACAACGGACAGATACGCAGTATTTT	CASRRGQRTDTQYF
few	TRBV7-7	TRBJ2-7	TRBD2	TGTGCTAGCAGCCGGGGGGGGGAAGAGTACGAGCAGTACTTC	CASSRGGEEYEQYF
many	TRBV4-3	TRBJ2-7	TRBD1	TGCGCCAGCAGCCCGGCCCTGACAGGGAGTAGCGAGCAGTACTTC	CASSPALTGSSEQYF
many	TRBV23-1	TRBJ1-1	TRBD1	TGCGCCAGCAGCGGACAGGGGGCCACTGAAGCTTTCTTT	CASSGQGATEAFF
.	TRBV19	TRBJ2-1	TRBD2	TGTGCCAGTAGTATCACAGCGGGGGGCTACAATGAGCAGTTCTTC	CASSITAGGYNEQFF
.	TRBV7-9	TRBJ2-5	.	TGTGCCAGCAGCATTTCCAGGGGGGGGTTCGGGACCCAGTACTTC	CASSISRGGFGTQYF
many	TRBV4-2	TRBJ2-3	TRBD1	TGTGCCAGCAGCCAAGAAAGGACAGGGGGCCAAGATACGCAGTATTTT	CASSQERTGGQDTQYF
few	TRBV28	TRBJ2-3	TRBD2	TGTGCCAGTCAGACTAGCGGGAGGGGGCAGTATTTT	CASQTSGRGQYF
many	TRBV7-2	TRBJ2-2	.	TGTGCCAGCAGCTACAACCTGTGGGAGCTGTTTTTT	CASSYNLWELFF
many	TRBV28	TRBJ2-4	TRBD1	TGTGCCAGCAGTTCGGGACAGGGGATACTGGCCAAAAACATTCAGTACTTC	CASSSGQGILAKNIQYF
many	TRBV7-2	TRBJ1-6	.	TGTGCCAGCAGCTTAGCCTGGACCACTAATTCACCCCTCCACTTT	CASSLAWTTNSPLHF
few	TRBV12-3/TRBV12-4	TRBJ1-3	TRBD1	TGTGCCAGCAATGGGGACAGTGTGGCCATATATTTT	CASNGDSVAIYF
many	TRBV5-5	TRBJ2-5	.	TGTGCCAGCAGCCCAGACACGTACCAAGAGACCCAGTACTTC	CASSPDTYQETQYF
many	TRBV20-1	TRBJ2-7	TRBD2	TGCAGCCCCGCGGTGGGCGGGGGGAATGTTCGGGAGCAGTACTTC	CSPAVGGGNVREQYF
many	TRBV6-4	TRBJ2-2	TRBD1	TGTGCCAGCAGTGGACAGGGGGACACCGGGGAGCTGTTTTTT	CASSGQGDTGELFF
many	TRBV12-3/TRBV12-4	TRBJ2-1	TRBD1	TGTGCCAGCAGTTTGACAGGGCGGCACAATGAGCAGTTCTTC	CASSLTGRHNEQFF
many	TRBV5-1	TRBJ2-6	TRBD2	TGCGCCAGCAGCTTGGAACTAGCGGGAGGGCCTGCTGGGGCCAACGTCCTGACTTTC	CASSLELAGGPAGANVLTF
many	TRBV30	TRBJ1-1	.	TGTGCCTGGAGCGCGTGGGGCACGAACACTGAAGCTTTCTTT	CAWSAWGTNTEAFF